This is a list of T cell receptor beta chains from one sample in a study of T-cell memory formation after mild COVID-19. TCRdb re-derived calls from the 5' RACE reads in MiXCR, one entry per CDR3 protein. The sample has 400,000 to 500,000 distinct CDR3 sequences, approximately 25% seen once. Sequenced sample: PBMCs or a T cell subset sorted from them (not recorded which). The receptors stem from an adult woman who had mild COVID-19 (a few samples of this study predate the infection). Cell type and time point are not known. Both conserved end residues are part of each CDR3. D genes are given only for firm matches. Size is omitted from some rows. Given values are once, few, many or a class for expanded clones.

cdr3_nt: TGTGCCAGCAGCTCATATACCGGGGCCCTTAATGAAAAACTGTTTTTT
cdr3_aa: CASSSYTGALNEKLFF
clone_size: few
d_call: -
j_call: TRBJ1-4
v_call: TRBV7-2

cdr3_nt: TGTGCCAGCAGCCCGATTACAGGGGCAAACACTGAAGCTTTCTTT
cdr3_aa: CASSPITGANTEAFF
clone_size: -
d_call: TRBD1
j_call: TRBJ1-1
v_call: TRBV7-9

cdr3_nt: TGTGCCAGCAGCCCCCACCCCTCCCGATATGCAACTAATGAAAAACTGTTTTTT
cdr3_aa: CASSPHPSRYATNEKLFF
clone_size: -
d_call: -
j_call: TRBJ1-4
v_call: TRBV9

cdr3_nt: TGCAGTGCTAGAAAGGATCCGGGACCAGGAGCTTTCTTT
cdr3_aa: CSARKDPGPGAFF
clone_size: -
d_call: -
j_call: TRBJ1-1
v_call: TRBV20-1

cdr3_nt: TGTGCCAGCTCACCAAGTACTAGCGGGAGCCCCAGGCGAACCAAAAACATTCAGTACTTC
cdr3_aa: CASSPSTSGSPRRTKNIQYF
clone_size: few
d_call: TRBD2
j_call: TRBJ2-4
v_call: TRBV18

cdr3_nt: TGTGCCAGCAGCCAAGATCGTTCCGTGGACCCGCGGAACACTGAAGCTTTCTTT
cdr3_aa: CASSQDRSVDPRNTEAFF
clone_size: -
d_call: -
j_call: TRBJ1-1
v_call: TRBV14

cdr3_nt: TGTGCCAGCAGTAGCTCCGGGACAGGGCGTAAAGAGCAGTACTTC
cdr3_aa: CASSSSGTGRKEQYF
clone_size: -
d_call: TRBD1
j_call: TRBJ2-7
v_call: TRBV6-6

cdr3_nt: TGTGCCTGGAGTGGAGAGAACTACAATGAGCAGTTCTTC
cdr3_aa: CAWSGENYNEQFF
clone_size: few
d_call: -
j_call: TRBJ2-1
v_call: TRBV30

cdr3_nt: TGTGCCAGTTTAACCCTACCTAGTCCACAGTCTGAAGCTTTCTTT
cdr3_aa: CASLTLPSPQSEAFF
clone_size: -
d_call: -
j_call: TRBJ1-1
v_call: TRBV19

cdr3_nt: TGCAGTGCTAGACCTCACTCCCCCGGACAGGTAACCTACGAGCAGTACTTC
cdr3_aa: CSARPHSPGQVTYEQYF
clone_size: many
d_call: TRBD1
j_call: TRBJ2-7
v_call: TRBV20-1

cdr3_nt: TGTGCCACCAGCAGAGATCACAGCCAAGAGACCCAGTACTTC
cdr3_aa: CATSRDHSQETQYF
clone_size: -
d_call: -
j_call: TRBJ2-5
v_call: TRBV15

cdr3_nt: TGTGCCAGCAGCTTGACTAGCGGGAGGGCCCTGAGCGGGGAGCTGTTTTTT
cdr3_aa: CASSLTSGRALSGELFF
clone_size: many
d_call: TRBD2
j_call: TRBJ2-2
v_call: TRBV11-2

cdr3_nt: TGTGCCTGGGTGGGGGGGCCCCAGCATTTT
cdr3_aa: CAWVGGPQHF
clone_size: -
d_call: -
j_call: TRBJ1-5
v_call: TRBV30

cdr3_nt: TGTGCCAGCAGCCCTAGGGGGCTAGCGGGAGATCGTGAGCAGTTCTTC
cdr3_aa: CASSPRGLAGDREQFF
clone_size: many
d_call: TRBD2
j_call: TRBJ2-1
v_call: TRBV7-9

cdr3_nt: TGTGCCAGCAGTTCGGGCGGTCTCTCCTACGAGCAGTACTTC
cdr3_aa: CASSSGGLSYEQYF
clone_size: few
d_call: -
j_call: TRBJ2-7
v_call: TRBV6-2/TRBV6-3

cdr3_nt: TGTGCCAGCAGCTTGGGACTAGCGGGAGGGAGCAACTACAATGAGCAGTTCTTC
cdr3_aa: CASSLGLAGGSNYNEQFF
clone_size: -
d_call: TRBD2
j_call: TRBJ2-1
v_call: TRBV7-3

cdr3_nt: TGTGCTAGTGGTGAGTCGACGGGAGATACGCAGTATTTT
cdr3_aa: CASGESTGDTQYF
clone_size: few
d_call: -
j_call: TRBJ2-3
v_call: TRBV12-5

cdr3_nt: TGTGCCAGCACGCACGGCCCCGGGAAGGATGAAAAACTGTTTTTT
cdr3_aa: CASTHGPGKDEKLFF
clone_size: few
d_call: -
j_call: TRBJ1-4
v_call: TRBV12-3/TRBV12-4

cdr3_nt: TGTGCCAGCAGCCACTGGACGTCTTCCTATGGCTACACCTTC
cdr3_aa: CASSHWTSSYGYTF
clone_size: -
d_call: -
j_call: TRBJ1-2
v_call: TRBV14

cdr3_nt: TGTGCCAGCAGCCGCGGACGGCCAGAAGCTTTCTTT
cdr3_aa: CASSRGRPEAFF
clone_size: few
d_call: -
j_call: TRBJ1-1
v_call: TRBV7-9

cdr3_nt: TGTGCCACCAGTGAGACAGGGGGCGTCACCGGGGAGCTGTTTTTT
cdr3_aa: CATSETGGVTGELFF
clone_size: -
d_call: TRBD1
j_call: TRBJ2-2
v_call: TRBV24-1

cdr3_nt: TGTGCCAGCGACTCCGGCGGGAGCTTGAATGAGCAGTTCTTC
cdr3_aa: CASDSGGSLNEQFF
clone_size: -
d_call: TRBD2
j_call: TRBJ2-1
v_call: TRBV12-3/TRBV12-4

cdr3_nt: TGTGCCAGCTCACAGCAGGGGGGAAGCGAGCAGTACTTC
cdr3_aa: CASSQQGGSEQYF
clone_size: few
d_call: -
j_call: TRBJ2-7
v_call: TRBV18

cdr3_nt: TGTGCCAGCAGCCAGCGGGGGAAACTCTCCTACGAGCAGTACTTC
cdr3_aa: CASSQRGKLSYEQYF
clone_size: -
d_call: TRBD2
j_call: TRBJ2-7
v_call: TRBV7-3

cdr3_nt: TGTGCCAGCACTTCAGAGGTCCTAGCGGGAGGGGGGGTCTACAATGAGCAGTTCTTC
cdr3_aa: CASTSEVLAGGGVYNEQFF
clone_size: -
d_call: TRBD2
j_call: TRBJ2-1
v_call: TRBV4-2

cdr3_nt: TGTGCCAGCAGTTCCTCACCCGGGTACACCATATATTTT
cdr3_aa: CASSSSPGYTIYF
clone_size: few
d_call: -
j_call: TRBJ1-3
v_call: TRBV27

cdr3_nt: TGTGCCAGCAGCCCGCCTCTTCTAGCGGGTGTAAATGAGCAGTTCTTC
cdr3_aa: CASSPPLLAGVNEQFF
clone_size: few
d_call: TRBD2
j_call: TRBJ2-1
v_call: TRBV3-1

cdr3_nt: TGCAGCGTGGAAAGAGACTTCACTGAAGCTTTCTTT
cdr3_aa: CSVERDFTEAFF
clone_size: -
d_call: -
j_call: TRBJ1-1
v_call: TRBV29-1

cdr3_nt: TGTGCCAGCAGTTCAGGACAGGGCTCCTACAATGAGCAGTTCTTC
cdr3_aa: CASSSGQGSYNEQFF
clone_size: many
d_call: TRBD1
j_call: TRBJ2-1
v_call: TRBV7-2

cdr3_nt: TGTGCCAGCAGCCTTCAGGGCGGGGGGAAGCAAGAGACCCAGTACTTC
cdr3_aa: CASSLQGGGKQETQYF
clone_size: few
d_call: TRBD2
j_call: TRBJ2-5
v_call: TRBV3-1

cdr3_nt: TGTGCCAGCAGTTTTTCGTTGGGGCAGGGTAACTATGGCTACACCTTC
cdr3_aa: CASSFSLGQGNYGYTF
clone_size: -
d_call: -
j_call: TRBJ1-2
v_call: TRBV12-3/TRBV12-4

cdr3_nt: TGCGCCAGCAGCTTTTCGGGCGGCTATGGCTACACCTTC
cdr3_aa: CASSFSGGYGYTF
clone_size: -
d_call: -
j_call: TRBJ1-2
v_call: TRBV5-1

cdr3_nt: TGTGCCAGCAGCCCAAGGGACAGCAAATTTGGACTCTCCTACGAGCAGTACTTC
cdr3_aa: CASSPRDSKFGLSYEQYF
clone_size: few
d_call: TRBD1
j_call: TRBJ2-7
v_call: TRBV13

cdr3_nt: TGTGCCAGCAGCGTAGAAGGCCGGGGATACTTCAATGAGCAGTTCTTC
cdr3_aa: CASSVEGRGYFNEQFF
clone_size: -
d_call: -
j_call: TRBJ2-1
v_call: TRBV9

cdr3_nt: TGCAGCGTTGAGACGAACACCGGGGAGCTGTTTTTT
cdr3_aa: CSVETNTGELFF
clone_size: -
d_call: -
j_call: TRBJ2-2
v_call: TRBV29-1

cdr3_nt: TGTGCCAGCAGGGACAGTACCTACAATGAGCAGTTCTTC
cdr3_aa: CASRDSTYNEQFF
clone_size: -
d_call: -
j_call: TRBJ2-1
v_call: TRBV6-6

cdr3_nt: TGTGCCAGCAGCCTACCCGGCGGCACAGGGGGCTCCTACGAGCAGTACTTC
cdr3_aa: CASSLPGGTGGSYEQYF
clone_size: -
d_call: TRBD1
j_call: TRBJ2-7
v_call: TRBV7-9

cdr3_nt: TGTGCCAGCAGCTTAATGAGGGAGGACCAGTACTTC
cdr3_aa: CASSLMREDQYF
clone_size: few
d_call: -
j_call: TRBJ2-5
v_call: TRBV7-6

cdr3_nt: TGTGCCAGCAGCTCACCAGCGGGGGGCCTCTCCTACAATGAGCAGTTCTTC
cdr3_aa: CASSSPAGGLSYNEQFF
clone_size: -
d_call: TRBD2
j_call: TRBJ2-1
v_call: TRBV9

cdr3_nt: TGTGCCAGCAGCTTGGTAGGGGAGGAGACCCAGTACTTC
cdr3_aa: CASSLVGEETQYF
clone_size: many
d_call: -
j_call: TRBJ2-5
v_call: TRBV5-1

cdr3_nt: TGTGCCAGCAGCTTCCCCCAGCGTGATGGGGGGTCGCAAGAGACCCAGTACTTC
cdr3_aa: CASSFPQRDGGSQETQYF
clone_size: few
d_call: -
j_call: TRBJ2-5
v_call: TRBV7-9

cdr3_nt: TGTGCCAGCAGATTGGGCCGGGGAGAGACCCAGTACTTC
cdr3_aa: CASRLGRGETQYF
clone_size: few
d_call: -
j_call: TRBJ2-5
v_call: TRBV13

cdr3_nt: TGTGCCAGCACATCCACAGAGAAAATCACAGATACGCAGTATTTT
cdr3_aa: CASTSTEKITDTQYF
clone_size: -
d_call: -
j_call: TRBJ2-3
v_call: TRBV6-2/TRBV6-3

cdr3_nt: TGTGCCAGCAGTCTCGGGACAGGGTGGGATGAGCAGTTCTTC
cdr3_aa: CASSLGTGWDEQFF
clone_size: few
d_call: TRBD1
j_call: TRBJ2-1
v_call: TRBV27

cdr3_nt: TGTGCCAGCAGTGATCCTTCCGGGGGGCAGGAGGCTTTCTTT
cdr3_aa: CASSDPSGGQEAFF
clone_size: few
d_call: -
j_call: TRBJ1-1
v_call: TRBV6-1

cdr3_nt: TGTGCCAGCAGCTTAGATTCTAGTAGGAATGAGCAGTTCTTC
cdr3_aa: CASSLDSSRNEQFF
clone_size: many
d_call: -
j_call: TRBJ2-1
v_call: TRBV7-2

cdr3_nt: TGTGCCAGCAGCTTCGACCTCTTGAGCTCCTACGAGCAGTACTTC
cdr3_aa: CASSFDLLSSYEQYF
clone_size: -
d_call: -
j_call: TRBJ2-7
v_call: TRBV7-9

cdr3_nt: TGTGCCAGCAGTCCACGTGAGTCCACAGATACGCAGTATTTT
cdr3_aa: CASSPRESTDTQYF
clone_size: few
d_call: -
j_call: TRBJ2-3
v_call: TRBV7-3

cdr3_nt: TGTGCCACCAGCAGAGAGGAAAGGGGAGGGGATGAAAAACTGTTTTTT
cdr3_aa: CATSREERGGDEKLFF
clone_size: -
d_call: -
j_call: TRBJ1-4
v_call: TRBV15

cdr3_nt: TGTGCTAGTGGTTTGGGCGGGGGCCACACAGATACGCAGTATTTT
cdr3_aa: CASGLGGGHTDTQYF
clone_size: few
d_call: -
j_call: TRBJ2-3
v_call: TRBV12-5

cdr3_nt: TGTGCCAGCAGCTACCCAACTGGGACAGCCTACGAGCAGTACTTC
cdr3_aa: CASSYPTGTAYEQYF
clone_size: -
d_call: TRBD1
j_call: TRBJ2-7
v_call: TRBV5-4

cdr3_nt: TGTGCCAGCAGTTTACGGAGCCGGGGCGAGCAGTACTTC
cdr3_aa: CASSLRSRGEQYF
clone_size: -
d_call: -
j_call: TRBJ2-7
v_call: TRBV12-3/TRBV12-4

cdr3_nt: TGCGCCAGCAGCTTGATGGAGGGGGCGGAATCCTACGAGCAGTACTTC
cdr3_aa: CASSLMEGAESYEQYF
clone_size: -
d_call: -
j_call: TRBJ2-7
v_call: TRBV5-1